Each of the 7 T cell receptor beta chains below was sequenced from the same sample in a study of blood T cell repertoires in COVID-19 (dated by TCRdb to 2018 to 2020). Library generation was performed with the immunoSEQ multiplex PCR assay. TCRdb carries this immuneACCESS record with in-frame sequences only. Its versions omit some clonotypes, under half of them owing to an unresolved V gene in the studies checked, with the rest unexplained. The sample table holds some 160,000 clones, of which 85% were seen once. The ten largest clonotypes hold approximately 7.6% of the sample. Specimen: peripheral blood. The receptors originated from a woman of 80 years or more with COVID-19, enrolled during active disease.

This clone was detected only once. V is TRBV3-1 (or the pseudogene TRBV3-2) and J is TRBJ1-1; D is perhaps TRBD1 (6 bases). CDR1 and CDR2 (germline): LGHDT, YNNKEL (reference sequence). The ends were cut back, 1 base at V and 6 bases at J, with 12 bases in the middle. The CDR3 contains 14 residues. This CDR3 is CASSQAGGGSEAFF. CDR3 DNA: TGTGCCAGCAGCCAAGCCGGGGGGGGCTCTGAAGCTTTCTTT.

This clone has more than one count but fewer than ten. The rearrangement links TRBV28 to TRBJ1-2, with D possibly being TRBD1 (5 bases). The CDR3 loop spans 14 amino acids. Germline CDR1 and CDR2: MDHEN and SYDVKM. Trimming removed 7 bases from V and 4 bases from J, with 16 bases in between. CDR3: CASIRQPEGYGYTF. As DNA, the CDR3 is TGTGCCAGCATTAGACAGCCGGAGGGCTATGGCTACACCTTC.

The V gene is TRBV5-5, the J gene TRBJ2-7; D possibly corresponds to TRBD2 (6 bases). CDR3 length equals 16 residues. Germline CDR1 reads SGHKS; CDR2 reads YYEKEE (reference sequence). With 0 bases removed from V and 2 bases from J, the gap between germline ends came to 15 bases. The CDR3 sequence: CASSLVYGRGTYEQYF. CDR3 DNA: TGTGCCAGCAGCTTGGTCTATGGGCGGGGTACCTACGAGCAGTACTTC.

The rearrangement joins TRBV3-1 (or the pseudogene TRBV3-2) to TRBJ2-7; no clear D. Trimming removed 4 bases at V and 7 bases at J, with 11 bases between. The CDR3 is 12 amino acids. CDR1 and CDR2 (germline): LGHDT, YNNKEL (reference sequence). CDR3 sequence (DNA): TGTGCCAGCAGCCCCTGGCTTGAAGAGCAGTACTTC. As protein: CASSPWLEEQYF.

V and J are TRBV24-1 and TRBJ2-1, with 9 bases aligning to TRBD2. The germline V gene has CDR1 KGHDR and CDR2 SFDVKD. The CDR3 extends over 15 amino acids. V trimming: 9 bases; J trimming: 3 bases; junction bases outside the gene matches: 8. CDR3 sequence: CATAGERGDYNEQFF. CDR3 sequence (DNA): TGTGCCACCGCGGGTGAGCGGGGGGACTACAATGAGCAGTTCTTC.

This sequence joins TRBV5-1 and TRBJ2-5, with 10 bases aligning to TRBD1. The CDR3 has 15 residues. Germline lookup yields CDR1 SGHRS and CDR2 YFSETQ. After removal of 5 bases from V and 2 bases from J, the junction contained 6 bases not matched to a gene. The CDR3 loop is CASSPDRGGQETQYF. CDR3 nucleotide sequence: TGCGCCAGCAGTCCGGACAGGGGGGGACAAGAGACCCAGTACTTC.

CDR3 nucleotides: TGTGCCAGCAGCTTAGGGGGGACTAGCGGGAGCGGGGAGCTGTTTTTT. Its protein is CASSLGGTSGSGELFF. The chain joins TRBV7-2 to TRBJ2-2; 14 bases fit TRBD2. The CDR3 loop spans 16 amino acids. Trimming took 1 base from V and 7 from J; bases not matched to a gene: 2. The germline gives CDR1 SGHTA, CDR2 FQGNSA.